A selection of T cell receptor beta chains follows, all from one sample in a study of cytomegalovirus exposure and HLA in healthy donors. Profiling relied on immunoSEQ multiplex PCR, and the TCRdb table lists in-frame clones only, not all of them. This sample yields some 150,000 clones, of which around 78% are seen a single time; roughly 1.8% belongs to the top ten. The sample consisted of PBMCs. The source of these receptors is a female donor in good health and CMV-seropositive. Both conserved end residues are part of each CDR3. D genes are given only for firm matches. Size tells how often a clone was seen (once, few, many) or the class of an expanded clone, and some rows leave it out.

d_call	v_call	j_call	clone_size	cdr3_aa	cdr3_nt
TRBD2	TRBV5-1	TRBJ2-2	NA	CASSTGLATGELFF	TGCGCCAGCAGCACGGGACTAGCTACCGGGGAGCTGTTTTTT
TRBD1	TRBV6-6	TRBJ1-2	NA	CASSSADRHRVHGYTF	TGTGCCAGCAGTTCCGCGGACAGGCACCGCGTTCATGGCTACACCTTC
NA	TRBV6-5	TRBJ2-3	NA	CASTSSDGTDTQYF	TGTGCCAGCACTTCTAGCGATGGCACAGATACGCAGTATTTT
TRBD2	TRBV27	TRBJ2-1	NA	CASRISGSSYNEQFF	TGTGCCAGCAGAATCAGCGGGAGCTCCTACAATGAGCAGTTCTTC
NA	TRBV14	TRBJ1-1	few	CASSQGGVNTEAFF	TGTGCCAGCAGCCAAGGTGGAGTGAACACTGAAGCTTTCTTT
TRBD2	TRBV6-1	TRBJ2-7	NA	CASSEGLETSGIGEQYF	TGTGCCAGCAGTGAAGGACTCGAAACTAGCGGGATTGGTGAGCAGTACTTC
NA	TRBV6-5	TRBJ2-3	NA	CASSYSSNRGTDTQYF	TGTGCCAGCAGTTACTCTTCCAACAGAGGCACAGATACGCAGTATTTT
NA	TRBV4-1	TRBJ2-5	NA	CASSQEPLAGMYQETQYF	TGCGCCAGCAGCCAAGAGCCTCTGGCGGGGATGTACCAAGAGACCCAGTACTTC
NA	TRBV7-6	TRBJ2-2	NA	CASSLGVRGNTGELFF	TGTGCCAGCAGCTTAGGGGTCAGGGGGAACACCGGGGAGCTGTTTTTT
TRBD2	TRBV28	TRBJ2-3	few	CATSKRGGRSEDTQYF	TGTGCCACCTCGAAGCGGGGGGGCCGTTCGGAAGATACGCAGTATTTT
TRBD2	TRBV10-2	TRBJ2-3	NA	CASSASLAGGGDTQYF	TGCGCCAGCAGTGCATCGCTAGCGGGAGGGGGGGATACGCAGTATTTT
NA	TRBV29-1	TRBJ2-2	NA	CSAERRNTGELFF	TGCAGCGCTGAGAGGAGGAACACCGGGGAGCTGTTTTTT
NA	TRBV11-2	TRBJ1-1	NA	CASSRQPNTEAFF	TGTGCCAGCAGCCGACAGCCGAACACTGAAGCTTTCTTT
TRBD2	TRBV5-6	TRBJ2-4	NA	CASLAGEDKNIQYF	TGTGCCAGCTTAGCGGGAGAGGACAAAAACATTCAGTACTTC
NA	TRBV30	TRBJ1-5	NA	CAWSVGGSQPQHF	TGTGCCTGGAGTGTTGGTGGGAGTCAGCCCCAGCATTTT
NA	TRBV10-3	TRBJ1-1	NA	CAISAGDNTEAFF	TGTGCCATCAGTGCAGGGGATAACACTGAAGCTTTCTTT
NA	TRBV29-1	TRBJ2-4	NA	CSVGGGYIQYF	TGCAGCGTTGGAGGGGGATACATTCAGTACTTC
NA	TRBV7-2	TRBJ2-1	NA	CASSFRRASNEQFF	TGTGCCAGCAGCTTCCGGCGGGCCTCCAATGAGCAGTTCTTC
TRBD2	TRBV23-1	TRBJ2-1	NA	CASSGLEGSYNEQFF	TGCGCCAGCTCGGGACTAGAGGGCTCCTACAATGAGCAGTTCTTC
NA	TRBV19	TRBJ1-2	few	CASSINRRRESYGYTF	TGTGCCAGTAGTATAAATCGGCGTCGGGAGAGCTATGGCTACACCTTC
NA	TRBV7-5	TRBJ2-7	NA	CVRGAPIDRGYEQYF	TGTGTCAGAGGGGCTCCTATTGACAGGGGGTACGAGCAGTACTTC
NA	TRBV6-6	TRBJ2-5	NA	CASSPDQETQYF	TGTGCCAGCAGCCCAGATCAAGAGACCCAGTACTTC